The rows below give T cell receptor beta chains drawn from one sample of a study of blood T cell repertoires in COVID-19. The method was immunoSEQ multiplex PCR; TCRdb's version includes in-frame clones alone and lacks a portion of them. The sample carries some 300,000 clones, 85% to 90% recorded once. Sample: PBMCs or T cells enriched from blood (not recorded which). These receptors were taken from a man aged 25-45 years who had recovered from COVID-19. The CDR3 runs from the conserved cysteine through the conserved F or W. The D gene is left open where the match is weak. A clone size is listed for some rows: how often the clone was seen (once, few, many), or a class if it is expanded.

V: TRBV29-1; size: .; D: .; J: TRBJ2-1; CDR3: CSVERVNEQFF; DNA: TGCAGCGTTGAGAGGGTTAATGAGCAGTTCTTC
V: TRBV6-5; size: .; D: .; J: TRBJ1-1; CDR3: CASSLETTTEAFF; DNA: TGTGCCAGCAGTCTAGAGACCACGACCGAAGCTTTCTTT
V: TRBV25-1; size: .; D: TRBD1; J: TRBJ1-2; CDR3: CASSERTGRGYTF; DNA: TGTGCCAGCAGTGAAAGGACAGGGAGAGGCTACACCTTC
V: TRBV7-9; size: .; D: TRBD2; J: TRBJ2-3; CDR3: CASLRGDYTDTQYF; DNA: TGTGCCAGTCTCCGGGGGGATTACACAGATACGCAGTATTTT
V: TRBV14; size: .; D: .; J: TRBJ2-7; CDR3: CASSRTDSFPYEQYF; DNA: TGTGCCAGCAGCCGTACGGACAGTTTCCCCTACGAGCAGTACTTC
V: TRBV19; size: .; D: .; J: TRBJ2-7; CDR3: CASSMKGVNSYEQYF; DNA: TGTGCCAGTAGTATGAAGGGGGTCAATTCCTACGAGCAGTACTTC
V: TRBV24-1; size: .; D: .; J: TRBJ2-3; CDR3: CATSDPRQASTDTQYF; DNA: TGTGCCACCAGTGATCCTCGACAGGCCAGCACAGATACGCAGTATTTT
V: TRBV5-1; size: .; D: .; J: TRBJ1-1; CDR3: CASSHGQPTEAFF; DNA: TGCGCCAGCAGCCATGGACAGCCGACTGAAGCTTTCTTT
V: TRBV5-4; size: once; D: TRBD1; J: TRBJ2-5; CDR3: CASSARDRDHETQYF; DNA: TGTGCCAGCAGCGCCCGGGACAGGGACCACGAGACCCAGTACTTC
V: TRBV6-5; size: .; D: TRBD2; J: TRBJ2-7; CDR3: CASSYGLAAEQYF; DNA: TGTGCCAGCAGTTACGGACTAGCGGCCGAGCAGTACTTC
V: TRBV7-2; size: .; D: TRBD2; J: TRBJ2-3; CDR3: CASSLDLLAGGGADTQYF; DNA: TGTGCCAGCAGCTTAGATTTATTAGCGGGGGGTGGGGCAGATACGCAGTATTTT
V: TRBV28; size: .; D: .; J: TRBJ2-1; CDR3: CASTPNTVYEQFF; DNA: TGTGCCAGCACCCCCAATACGGTCTATGAGCAGTTCTTC
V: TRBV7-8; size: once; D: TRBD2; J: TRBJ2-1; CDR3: CASSLALAGASSSYNEQFF; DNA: TGTGCCAGCAGCTTAGCACTAGCGGGGGCATCAAGCTCCTACAATGAGCAGTTCTTC
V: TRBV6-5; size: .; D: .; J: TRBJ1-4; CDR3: CASSYFHGATNEKLFF; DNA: TGTGCCAGCAGTTACTTCCACGGTGCAACTAATGAAAAACTGTTTTTT